This TCR beta chain was retrieved from a study of CD8+CD57+ T cells in acquired aplastic anemia. Sequencing involved patients with CD8+CD57+ cell expansion previously shown by flow cytometry. Researchers used genomic DNA as the template to profile TCR beta VDJ and CDR3. TCRdb ran MiXCR on the reads and lists one entry per CDR3 protein. The sample carries some 150,000 distinct CDR3 sequences, around 48% recorded once. Between the trimmed V and J ends, which lost 1 base and 2 bases, there was a span of 12 bases. The CDR3 spans 16 residues. In germline, CDR1 is SGHTA, CDR2 FQGNSA. This clonotype occurred many times.

The sample taken for sequencing was sorted CD4+, CD8+, or CD8+CD57+ T cells (not recorded which) from PBMCs. The gene calls are TRBV7-2 and TRBJ1-3, with D possibly TRBD1 on 6 matching bases. The TCR was taken from a human donor with aplastic anemia. In DNA, the CDR3 is TGTGCCAGCAGCTTAGTGGGGCAGGGGACTGGAAACACCATATATTTT. As protein: CASSLVGQGTGNTIYF.